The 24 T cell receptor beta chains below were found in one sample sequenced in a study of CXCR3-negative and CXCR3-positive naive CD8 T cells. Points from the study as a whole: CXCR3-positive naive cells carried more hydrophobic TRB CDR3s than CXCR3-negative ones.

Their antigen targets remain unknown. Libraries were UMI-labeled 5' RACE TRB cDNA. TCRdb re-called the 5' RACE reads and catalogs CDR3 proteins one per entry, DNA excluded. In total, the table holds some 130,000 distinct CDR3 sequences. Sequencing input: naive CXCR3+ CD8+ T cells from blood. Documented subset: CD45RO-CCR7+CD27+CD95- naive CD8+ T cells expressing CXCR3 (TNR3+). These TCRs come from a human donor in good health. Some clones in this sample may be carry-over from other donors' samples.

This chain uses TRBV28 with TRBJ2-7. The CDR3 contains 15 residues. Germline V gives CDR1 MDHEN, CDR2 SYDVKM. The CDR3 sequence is CASSLGPWSSYEQYF.

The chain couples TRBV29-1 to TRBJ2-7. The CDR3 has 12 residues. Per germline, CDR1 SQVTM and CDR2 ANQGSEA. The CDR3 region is CSVAGNSYEQYF.

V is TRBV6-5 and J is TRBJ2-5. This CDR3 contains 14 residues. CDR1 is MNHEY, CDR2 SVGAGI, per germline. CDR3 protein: CASSSHEDGETQYF.

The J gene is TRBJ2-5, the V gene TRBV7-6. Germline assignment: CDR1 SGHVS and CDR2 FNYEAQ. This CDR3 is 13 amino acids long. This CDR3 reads CASSDAVFETQYF.

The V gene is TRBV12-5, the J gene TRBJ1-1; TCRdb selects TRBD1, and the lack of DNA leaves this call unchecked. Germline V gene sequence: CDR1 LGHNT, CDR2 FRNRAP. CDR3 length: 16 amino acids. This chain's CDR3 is CASGLVREGKNTEAFF. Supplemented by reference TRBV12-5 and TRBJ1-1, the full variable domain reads DARVTQTPRHKVTEMGQEVTMRCQPILGHNTVFWYRQTMMQGLELLAYFRNRAPLDDSGMPKDRFSAEMPDATLATLKIQPSEPRDSAVYFCASGLVREGKNTEAFFGQGTRLTVV.

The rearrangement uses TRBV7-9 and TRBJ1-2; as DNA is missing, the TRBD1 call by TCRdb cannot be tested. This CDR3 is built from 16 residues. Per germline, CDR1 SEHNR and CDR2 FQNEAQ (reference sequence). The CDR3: CASSPGTGGALLGYTF.

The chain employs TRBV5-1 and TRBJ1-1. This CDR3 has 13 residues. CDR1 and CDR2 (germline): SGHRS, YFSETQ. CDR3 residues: CASSSGQRSGAFF.

CDR3 residues: CASSLIQEGGYGYTF. The chain joins TRBV27 to TRBJ1-2; without DNA, the TCRdb call of TRBD1 cannot be checked. The CDR3 has 15 amino acids. Germline V CDR1 and CDR2: MNHEY, SMNVEV (reference sequence).

CDR3 region: CSVASRDYEQYF. The chain links TRBV29-1 to TRBJ2-7; there is no DNA to check the TCRdb D call of TRBD2. CDR1 is SQVTM, CDR2 ANQGSEA, per germline. The CDR3 runs 12 residues.

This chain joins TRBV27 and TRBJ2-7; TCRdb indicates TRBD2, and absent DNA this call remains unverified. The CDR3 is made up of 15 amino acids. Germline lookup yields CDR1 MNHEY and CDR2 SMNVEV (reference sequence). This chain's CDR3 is CASSPGGGLAGEQYF.

The CDR3 reads CASSRLGQGTDTQYF. The genes are TRBV3-1 and TRBJ2-3; the TRBD1 assignment by TCRdb is unverifiable without DNA. The length of the CDR3 is 15 residues. CDR1 LGHDT and CDR2 YNNKEL come from the germline V gene (reference sequence).

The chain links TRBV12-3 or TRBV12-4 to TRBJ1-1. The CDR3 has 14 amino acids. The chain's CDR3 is CASSTSAETEEAFF.

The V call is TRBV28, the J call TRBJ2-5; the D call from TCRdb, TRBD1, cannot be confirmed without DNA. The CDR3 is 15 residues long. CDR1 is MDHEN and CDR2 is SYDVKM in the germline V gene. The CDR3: CASSPPTYRLETQYF. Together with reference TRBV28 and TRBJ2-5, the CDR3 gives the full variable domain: DVKVTQSSRYLVKRTGEKVFLECVQDMDHENMFWYRQDPGLGLRLIYFSYDVKMKEKGDIPEGYSVSREKKERFSLILESASTNQTSMYLCASSPPTYRLETQYFGPGTRLLVL.

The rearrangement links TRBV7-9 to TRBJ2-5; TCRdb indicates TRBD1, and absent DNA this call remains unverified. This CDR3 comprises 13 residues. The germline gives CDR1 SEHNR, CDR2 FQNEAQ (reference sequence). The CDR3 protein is CASSPGQKETQYF.

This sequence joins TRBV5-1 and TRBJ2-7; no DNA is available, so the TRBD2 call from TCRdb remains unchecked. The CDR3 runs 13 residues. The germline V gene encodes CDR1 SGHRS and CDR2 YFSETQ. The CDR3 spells CASSFTGGDEQYF.

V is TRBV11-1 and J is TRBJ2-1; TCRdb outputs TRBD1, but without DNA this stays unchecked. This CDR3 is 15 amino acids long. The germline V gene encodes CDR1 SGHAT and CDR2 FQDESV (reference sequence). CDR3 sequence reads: CASSPGAGEIEEQFF.

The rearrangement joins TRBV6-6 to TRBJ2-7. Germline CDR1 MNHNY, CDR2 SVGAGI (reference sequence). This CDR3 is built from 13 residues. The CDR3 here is CASSYSAPYEQYF.

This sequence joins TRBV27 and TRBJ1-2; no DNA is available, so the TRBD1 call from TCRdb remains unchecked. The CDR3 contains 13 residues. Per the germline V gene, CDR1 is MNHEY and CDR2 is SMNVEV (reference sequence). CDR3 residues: CATSGRGAYGYTF.

CDR3 in amino acids: CASYGQGGSYEQYF. The chain couples TRBV5-6 to TRBJ2-7; TCRdb lists TRBD1, though no DNA is available to test this call. This CDR3 has 14 residues. The germline V gene has CDR1 SGHDT and CDR2 YYEEEE. Complete variable domain (other parts from reference TRBV5-6 and TRBJ2-7): DAGVTQSPTHLIKTRGQQVTLRCSPKSGHDTVSWYQQALGQGPQFIFQYYEEEERQRGNFPDRFSGHQFPNYSSELNVNALLLGDSALYLCASYGQGGSYEQYFGPGTRLTVT.

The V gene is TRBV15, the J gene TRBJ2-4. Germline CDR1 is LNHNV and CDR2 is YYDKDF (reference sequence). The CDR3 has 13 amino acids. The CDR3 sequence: CATSREAKNIQYF. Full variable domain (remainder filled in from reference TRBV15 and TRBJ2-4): DAMVIQNPRYQVTQFGKPVTLSCSQTLNHNVMYWYQQKSSQAPKLLFHYYDKDFNNEADTPDNFQSRRPNTSFCFLDIRSPGLGDTAMYLCATSREAKNIQYFGAGTRLSVL.

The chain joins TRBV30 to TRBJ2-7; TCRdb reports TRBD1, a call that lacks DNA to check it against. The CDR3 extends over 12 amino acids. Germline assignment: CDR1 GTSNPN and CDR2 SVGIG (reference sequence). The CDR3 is CACGDSSYEQYF.

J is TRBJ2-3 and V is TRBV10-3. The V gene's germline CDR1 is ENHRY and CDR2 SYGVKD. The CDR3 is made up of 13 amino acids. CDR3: CAISEDFTDTQYF.

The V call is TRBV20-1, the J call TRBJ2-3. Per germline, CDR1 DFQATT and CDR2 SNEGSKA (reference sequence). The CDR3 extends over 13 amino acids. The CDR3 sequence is CSASRVTENTQYF.

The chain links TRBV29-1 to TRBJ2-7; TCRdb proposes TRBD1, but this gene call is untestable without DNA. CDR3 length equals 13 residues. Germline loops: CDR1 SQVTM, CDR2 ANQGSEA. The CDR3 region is CSVVWDTEYEQYF.